These T cell receptor beta chains were read from a single sample in a study of cytomegalovirus exposure and HLA in healthy donors. Clones were sequenced by immunoSEQ multiplex PCR, and TCRdb holds only the in-frame ones, with some missing. The repertoire holds fewer than 250,000 clones, approximately 80% seen once, with 2.9% in the top ten. Material: PBMCs. The receptors were gathered from a man in his thirties or forties in good health and CMV-seronegative. The CDR3 runs from the conserved cysteine through the conserved F or W. The D gene is left open where the match is weak. Not all rows give a size; the values are once, few, many and, for expanded clones, a class.

D: TRBD1
J: TRBJ1-2
V: TRBV6-5
size: .
DNA: TGTGCCAGCAGTTACCGCGGGGGACAGGGAAACTATGGCTACACCTTC
CDR3: CASSYRGGQGNYGYTF

D: .
J: TRBJ2-4
V: TRBV7-6
size: .
DNA: TGTGCCAGCAGCTTAGCTCATACCGGGTCACCAAACATTCAGTACTTC
CDR3: CASSLAHTGSPNIQYF

D: .
J: TRBJ2-5
V: TRBV6-5
size: .
DNA: TGTGCCAGCAGCTCCGGCTGGGAGGCCCAGTACTTC
CDR3: CASSSGWEAQYF

D: .
J: TRBJ1-3
V: TRBV28
size: .
DNA: TGTGCCAGCAGCCGGTCGGGCTCTGGAAACACCATATATTTT
CDR3: CASSRSGSGNTIYF

D: TRBD1
J: TRBJ2-5
V: TRBV27
size: .
DNA: TGTGCCACTGCGTCAGAAGGGGGCCGGGAGACCCAGTACTTC
CDR3: CATASEGGRETQYF

D: TRBD2
J: TRBJ2-1
V: TRBV6-5
size: .
DNA: TGTGCCAGCAGTTACTCGACTAGCGGGGGATACAATGAGCAGTTCTTC
CDR3: CASSYSTSGGYNEQFF

D: .
J: TRBJ1-5
V: TRBV6-6
size: few
DNA: TGTGCCAGCAGGGACTGGGAACAGCCCCAGCATTTT
CDR3: CASRDWEQPQHF

D: TRBD1
J: TRBJ1-1
V: TRBV18
size: .
DNA: TGTGCCAGCTCACCAGATGGACAGGGGGGTTTTAGCACTGAAGCTTTCTTT
CDR3: CASSPDGQGGFSTEAFF

D: TRBD1
J: TRBJ2-7
V: TRBV6-1
size: .
DNA: TGTGCCAGCAGTGATTCGGACAGGGGTTCCTACGAGCAGTACTTC
CDR3: CASSDSDRGSYEQYF

D: .
J: TRBJ1-6
V: TRBV19
size: .
DNA: TGTGCCAGTAGGGGGGCCTCCTATAATTCACCCCTCCACTTT
CDR3: CASRGASYNSPLHF

D: TRBD1
J: TRBJ2-7
V: TRBV7-9
size: .
DNA: TGTGCCAGCAGCTTAGTCAGGGGGCAGGCCTACGAGCAGTACTTC
CDR3: CASSLVRGQAYEQYF

D: .
J: TRBJ2-5
V: TRBV5-1
size: .
DNA: TGCGCCAGCAGCCTAGGGACTCGGCAAGAGACCCAGTACTTC
CDR3: CASSLGTRQETQYF

D: TRBD2
J: TRBJ2-3
V: TRBV7-9
size: .
DNA: TGTGCCAGCAGCTTTCCACTAGCGGGGGAGGCAGATACGCAGTATTTT
CDR3: CASSFPLAGEADTQYF

D: TRBD1
J: TRBJ2-7
V: TRBV4-1
size: .
DNA: TGCGCCAGCAGCCAAGTAGGGACAGGAACCTACGAGCAGTACTTC
CDR3: CASSQVGTGTYEQYF

D: .
J: TRBJ1-5
V: TRBV6-1
size: few
DNA: TGTGCCAGCAGCGAGTATCAGCCCCAGCATTTT
CDR3: CASSEYQPQHF

D: TRBD1
J: TRBJ2-1
V: TRBV5-4
size: .
DNA: TGTGCCAGCAGCCCGTCAACAGGGGGCTCCTACAATGAGCAGTTCTTC
CDR3: CASSPSTGGSYNEQFF

D: .
J: TRBJ2-7
V: TRBV5-6
size: .
DNA: TGTGCCAGCAGCTTTTTCAGCGAGCAGTACTTC
CDR3: CASSFFSEQYF

D: .
J: TRBJ2-3
V: TRBV28
size: .
DNA: TGTGCCACCTATCACCGTGCTCGCACAGATACGCAGTATTTT
CDR3: CATYHRARTDTQYF

D: TRBD2
J: TRBJ2-7
V: TRBV6-6
size: .
DNA: TGTGCCAGCCAGACTAGCGGGGGCGGTTACGAGCAGTACTTC
CDR3: CASQTSGGGYEQYF

D: .
J: TRBJ1-1
V: TRBV6-1
size: .
DNA: TGTGCCAGCAGTGAGGCCTGGGGCGGCACTGAAGCTTTCTTT
CDR3: CASSEAWGGTEAFF